One T cell receptor beta chain is described in this entry. Time point reported: cycle 4 day 1 (C4D1), after 5 to 7 weeks of nivolumab. The patients all showed relapse after autologous stem cell transplantation, while their brentuximab vedotin exposure varied. The sample originates from a study of PD-1 blockade in classical Hodgkin lymphoma. V gave up 0 bases and J gave up 8 bases, with 11 bases separating them. The germline V gene has CDR1 MNHEY and CDR2 SVGAGI. CDR3 size: 14 residues. Here immunoSEQ multiplex PCR was the method, and the copy in TCRdb shows in-frame clones only, minus some. In the table there are approximately 110,000 clones, about 92% of which are singletons.

The TCR comes from a human donor with classical Hodgkin lymphoma. The rearrangement uses TRBV6-5 and TRBJ2-1; D is ambiguous. The source material was peripheral blood mononuclear cells (PBMCs), sampled before the fourth cycle of nivolumab. This CDR3 reads CASSYSRLPYEQFF. CDR3 DNA: TGTGCCAGCAGTTACTCACGGCTACCCTATGAGCAGTTCTTC.